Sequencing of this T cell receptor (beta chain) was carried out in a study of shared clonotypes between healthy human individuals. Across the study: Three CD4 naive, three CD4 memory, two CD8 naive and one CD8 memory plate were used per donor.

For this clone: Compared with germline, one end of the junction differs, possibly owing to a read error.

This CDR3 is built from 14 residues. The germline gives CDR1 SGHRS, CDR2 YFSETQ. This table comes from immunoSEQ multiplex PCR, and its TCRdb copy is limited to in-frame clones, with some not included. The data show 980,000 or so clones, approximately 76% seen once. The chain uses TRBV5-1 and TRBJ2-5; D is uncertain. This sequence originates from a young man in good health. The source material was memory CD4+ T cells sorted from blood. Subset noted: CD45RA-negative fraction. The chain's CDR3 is CASTLNAMEETQYF. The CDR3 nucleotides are TGCGCCAGCACCTTGAACGCGATGGAAGAGACCCAGTACTTC.